This is a list of T cell receptor beta chains from one sample in a study of T cell responses to AZD1222 COVID-19 vaccine. Produced via immunoSEQ multiplex PCR; TCRdb's table is partial and in-frame only. Here the sample spans about 150,000 clones, more than 75% being singletons. The source was peripheral blood, collected on day 0 of AZD1222 vaccination. The receptors originated from an adult in good health. CDR3s leave out the opening cysteine and the closing phenylalanine or tryptophan. The order of the fields is D gene, V gene, J gene, CDR3 protein. D genes are given only for firm matches.

>.|TRBV7-8|TRBJ2-4
ASSLVSGIAKNIQY
>.|TRBV18|TRBJ1-1
ASSPRKAQNTEAF
>.|TRBV14|TRBJ2-7
ASSLQEQSYEQY
>TRBD1|TRBV29-1|TRBJ1-2
SVGRTGAANYGYT
>.|TRBV5-1|TRBJ1-1
ASSSKVGRRVTEAF
>.|TRBV2|TRBJ1-6
ASSVTGSSYNSPLH
>TRBD2|TRBV24-1|TRBJ2-1
ATSGTSGSSYNEQF
>.|TRBV2|TRBJ1-5
ASSEARSNQPQH
>.|TRBV19|TRBJ2-3
ASSMGGGGTDTQY
>TRBD1|TRBV7-2|TRBJ2-1
ASSLVRDRARQF
>.|TRBV7-2|TRBJ1-2
ASSLYGTQALRYGYT
>TRBD1|TRBV7-9|TRBJ1-5
ASSQSRDSVSNQPQH
>.|TRBV5-5|TRBJ1-2
ASSFSYWNYGYT
>.|TRBV11-2|TRBJ1-3
ASSFLTSSGNTIY
>TRBD1|TRBV4-1|TRBJ1-3
ASSHLTRGQGNTIY
>TRBD1|TRBV3-1/TRBV3-2|TRBJ1-5
ASSRTGDSNQPQH
>.|TRBV19|TRBJ2-3
ASSFQRLGAGETQY
>.|TRBV6-6|TRBJ2-2
ASSYAGGGGGELF
>TRBD1|TRBV5-4|TRBJ1-1
ASSPGQGRMNTEAF
>.|TRBV4-1|TRBJ1-2
ASSQAGSGGFAYGYT
>.|TRBV6-1|TRBJ1-5
ASSERAGALSSQPQH
>.|TRBV7-9|TRBJ1-3
ASSSGGGISSGNTIY
>.|TRBV27|TRBJ2-1
ASSSTYNEQF
>TRBD2|TRBV7-3|TRBJ2-1
ASSVLAGASYNEQF
>.|TRBV28|TRBJ2-1
ASSWAQGFGEQF
>.|TRBV28|TRBJ2-2
ASSDSNTGELF
>.|TRBV6-4|TRBJ2-3
ASSDLPTSTDTQY
>.|TRBV28|TRBJ1-2
ASRQTGIFGGYT
>TRBD1|TRBV24-1|TRBJ1-2
ATSDKGAGPYGYT
>.|TRBV5-4|TRBJ2-5
ASSLSLGETQY
>.|TRBV6-1|TRBJ2-7
ASSEEAGSSYEQY
>.|TRBV3-1/TRBV3-2|TRBJ2-4
ASSQEEDIQY
>.|TRBV11-1|TRBJ1-1
ASSLGRMNTEAF
>.|TRBV27|TRBJ1-4
ASSLIGGVLF
>.|TRBV4-3|TRBJ1-5
ASSQDTSQPQH
>.|TRBV2|TRBJ1-2
ASSDPRENYGYT
>.|TRBV27|TRBJ1-4
ASSSTGGRAANEKLF
>.|TRBV12-3/TRBV12-4|TRBJ1-3
ASSFSENTIY
>.|TRBV5-1|TRBJ1-6
ASSPSRAGNSPLH
>.|TRBV27|TRBJ1-6
ASSPLDRVSSPLH
>.|TRBV5-5|TRBJ1-1
ASSFEGGVTEAF
>.|TRBV5-1|TRBJ1-1
ASSRDANTEAF
>.|TRBV6-1|TRBJ1-4
ASSLGTIGLF
>TRBD2|TRBV6-5|TRBJ2-2
ASSPGLGGTGELF
>.|TRBV3-1/TRBV3-2|TRBJ1-3
ASSHRAVRSGNTIY
>.|TRBV6-1|TRBJ1-2
ASSEALRGYT
>.|TRBV25-1|TRBJ1-4
ASSASTSGREKLF
>.|TRBV19|TRBJ1-5
ASSGSGTNNQPQH
>.|TRBV5-1|TRBJ2-5
ASSISTGTSETQY
>TRBD2|TRBV3-1/TRBV3-2|TRBJ2-7
ASSQVRLADLYEQY
>.|TRBV18|TRBJ1-5
ASSTQH
>.|TRBV30|TRBJ2-7
AWRGGGDYEQY
>.|TRBV4-3|TRBJ1-5
ASSQDRAGNQPQH
>TRBD1|TRBV6-5|TRBJ2-7
ASSAMGQSSYEQY